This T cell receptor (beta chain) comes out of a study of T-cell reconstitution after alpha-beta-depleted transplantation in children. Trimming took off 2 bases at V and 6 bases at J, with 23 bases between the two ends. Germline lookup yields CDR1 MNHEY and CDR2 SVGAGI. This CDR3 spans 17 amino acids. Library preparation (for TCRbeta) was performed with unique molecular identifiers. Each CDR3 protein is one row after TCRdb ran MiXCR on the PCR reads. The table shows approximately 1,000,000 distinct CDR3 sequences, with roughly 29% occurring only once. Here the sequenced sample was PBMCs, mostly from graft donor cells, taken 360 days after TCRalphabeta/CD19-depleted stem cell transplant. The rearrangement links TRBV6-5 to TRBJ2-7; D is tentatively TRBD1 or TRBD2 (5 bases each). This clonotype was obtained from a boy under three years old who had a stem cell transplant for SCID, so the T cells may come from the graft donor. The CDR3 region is CASSYSGSGRPVGEQYF. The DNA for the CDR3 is TGTGCCAGCAGTTACAGTGGTTCGGGACGTCCTGTGGGCGAGCAGTACTTC.